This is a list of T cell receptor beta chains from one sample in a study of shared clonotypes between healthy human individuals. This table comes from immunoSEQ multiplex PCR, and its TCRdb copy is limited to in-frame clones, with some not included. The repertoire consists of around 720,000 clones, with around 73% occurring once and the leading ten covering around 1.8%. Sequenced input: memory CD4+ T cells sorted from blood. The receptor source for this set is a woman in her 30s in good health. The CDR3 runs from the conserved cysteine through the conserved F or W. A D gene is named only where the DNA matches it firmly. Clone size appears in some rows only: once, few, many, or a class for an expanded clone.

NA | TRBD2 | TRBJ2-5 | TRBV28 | TGTGCCAGCAGTTTGAAACGGAGACTAGCGGGAGAATTGGGGAGGGCCCAAGAGACCCAGTACTTC | CASSLKRRLAGELGRAQETQYF
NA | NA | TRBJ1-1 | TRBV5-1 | TGCGCCAGCAGCTCAGCCGGGGTTAACACTGAAGCTTTCTTT | CASSSAGVNTEAFF
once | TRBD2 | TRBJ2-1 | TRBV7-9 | TGTGCCAGCAGCCCCCCGGGGCTAGCGGGGAGAAATGAGCAGTTCTTC | CASSPPGLAGRNEQFF
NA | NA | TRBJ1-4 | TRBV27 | TGTGCCAGCAGACAGGGCGGATACGAAAAACTGTTTTTT | CASRQGGYEKLFF
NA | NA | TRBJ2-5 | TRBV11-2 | TGTGCCAGCAGCTCTGTTGGGCTGATCCAAGAGACCCAGTACTTC | CASSSVGLIQETQYF
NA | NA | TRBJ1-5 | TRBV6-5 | TGTGCCAGCAGTTACTCCTGGGGCAATCAGCCCCAGCATTTT | CASSYSWGNQPQHF
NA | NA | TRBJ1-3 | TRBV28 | TGTGCCACAACGACAGGCCCCTCTGGAAACACCATATATTTT | CATTTGPSGNTIYF
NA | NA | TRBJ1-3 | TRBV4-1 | TGCGCCAGCAGCCAGAGAGGGTACCAGGGAGGGGACACCATATATTTT | CASSQRGYQGGDTIYF
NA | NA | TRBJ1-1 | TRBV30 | TGTGCCTGGAGTGTTGGCCGGAACACTGAAGCTTTCTTT | CAWSVGRNTEAFF
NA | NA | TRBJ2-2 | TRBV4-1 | TGCGCCAGCAGCCAAGTAGCAGGGACCGGGGAGCTGTTTTTT | CASSQVAGTGELFF
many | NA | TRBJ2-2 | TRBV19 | TGTGCCAGTAGGGAGGGGAACACCGGGGAGCTGTTTTTT | CASREGNTGELFF
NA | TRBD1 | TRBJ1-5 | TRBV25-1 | TGTGCCAGCAGTGAAGGCGGGCAGGGGGCTGGCAATCAGCCCCAGCATTTT | CASSEGGQGAGNQPQHF
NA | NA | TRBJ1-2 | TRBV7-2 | TGTGCCAGCAGCTTAGGGGGAGGGTTTCTTGATGGCTACACCTTC | CASSLGGGFLDGYTF
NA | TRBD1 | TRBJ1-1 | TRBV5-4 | TGTGCCAGCAGCTTGGTGGCAGGGGGGAACACTGAAGCTTTCTTT | CASSLVAGGNTEAFF
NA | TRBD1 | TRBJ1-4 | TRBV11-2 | TGTGCCAGCAGACTTGGGACAGGGTGGGAAAAACTGTTTTTT | CASRLGTGWEKLFF
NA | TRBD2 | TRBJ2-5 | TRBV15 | TGTGCCACCAGCAGAGAGATGGGCCTAGCGGGCGTGAAGACCCAGTACTTC | CATSREMGLAGVKTQYF
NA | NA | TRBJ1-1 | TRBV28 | TGTGCCAGCAGTCGCTACTCCGAACCTGGGAACACTGAAGCTTTCTTT | CASSRYSEPGNTEAFF
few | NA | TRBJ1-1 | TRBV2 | TGTGCCAGCTGTTCCCAGAACACTGAAGCTTTCTTT | CASCSQNTEAFF
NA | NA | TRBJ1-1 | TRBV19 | TGTGCCAGTAGTACGCCCGGGACGGGTAATTTTAAAGCTTTCTTT | CASSTPGTGNFKAFF
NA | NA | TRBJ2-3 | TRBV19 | TGTGCCAGTGCCCTTGGGTCCACAGATACGCAGTATTTT | CASALGSTDTQYF
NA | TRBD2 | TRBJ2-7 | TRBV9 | TGTGCCAGCAGCGAAGGACTAGCGGGAGTTCACGAGCAGTACTTC | CASSEGLAGVHEQYF
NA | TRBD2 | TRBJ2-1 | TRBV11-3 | TGTGCCAGCAGCACGGGACTAGCCTACAATGAGCAGTTCTTC | CASSTGLAYNEQFF
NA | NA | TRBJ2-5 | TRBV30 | TGTGCCTGGAGTTCCAGTTTGGGGGCCATGGAGACCCAGTACTTC | CAWSSSLGAMETQYF
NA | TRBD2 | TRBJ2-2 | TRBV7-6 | TGTGCCAGCAACTCCGGGACTAGCGAACCCGGGGAGCTGTTTTTT | CASNSGTSEPGELFF
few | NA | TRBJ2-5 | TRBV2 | TGTGCCAGCAGTGTCGAGGTCCAAGAGACCCAGTACTTC | CASSVEVQETQYF
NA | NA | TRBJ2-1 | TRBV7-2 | TGTGCCAGCAGCTTAGTGGGGACGGATTACAATGAGCAGTTCTTC | CASSLVGTDYNEQFF
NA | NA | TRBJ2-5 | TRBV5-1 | TGCGCCAGCAGCTTGAGGGCCCAAGAGACCCAGTACTTC | CASSLRAQETQYF
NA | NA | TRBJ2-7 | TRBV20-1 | TGCAGTGCTGGACTGGTGTACGAGCAGTACTTC | CSAGLVYEQYF
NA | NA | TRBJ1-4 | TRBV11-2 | TGTGCCAGCAGCTTAAATACAAGGGGGGATAATGAAAAACTGTTTTTT | CASSLNTRGDNEKLFF
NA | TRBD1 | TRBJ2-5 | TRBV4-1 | TGCGCCAGCAGCCAAGATTTTTGGGAGACAGGGAAAGAGACCCAGTACTTC | CASSQDFWETGKETQYF
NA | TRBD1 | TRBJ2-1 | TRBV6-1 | TGTGCCAGCAGAGAGGGGGCGCGGGATGAGCAGTTCTTC | CASREGARDEQFF
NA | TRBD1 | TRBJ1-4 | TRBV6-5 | TGTGCCAGCAGTTACTTCCAGGGGGAAGGAAAACTGTTTTTT | CASSYFQGEGKLFF
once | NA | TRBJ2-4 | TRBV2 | TGTGCCAGCAGTGACAACGAAAGGGGCATTCAGTACTTC | CASSDNERGIQYF
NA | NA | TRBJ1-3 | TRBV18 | TGTGCCAGCTCACCAGCAGGGCAAGCGGACACCATATATTTT | CASSPAGQADTIYF
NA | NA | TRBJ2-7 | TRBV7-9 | TGTGCCAGCAGCTTAGACATCCGGTACGAGCAGTACTTC | CASSLDIRYEQYF
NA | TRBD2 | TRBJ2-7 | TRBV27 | TGTGCCAGCAGTTTAATCGGACTAGGGGTAAGCGAGCAGTACTTC | CASSLIGLGVSEQYF
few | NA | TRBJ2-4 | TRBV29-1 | TGCAGCGTCTCAGTAGGCAAAAACATTCAGTACTTC | CSVSVGKNIQYF
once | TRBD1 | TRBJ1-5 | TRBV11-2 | TGTGCCAGCAGCCCGGGACAGACTTATCAGCCCCAGCATTTT | CASSPGQTYQPQHF
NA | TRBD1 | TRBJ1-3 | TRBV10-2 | TGCGCCAGCAGCGGTGACAGGGCCGGAAACACCATATATTTT | CASSGDRAGNTIYF
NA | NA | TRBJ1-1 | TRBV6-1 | TGTGCCACCCTACTTCGGTTGCTCCCTGAAGCTTTCTTT | CATLLRLLPEAFF
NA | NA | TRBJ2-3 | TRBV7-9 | TGTGCCAGCAGCAGCCTGGGGGAGGCCCAGGATACGCAGTATTTT | CASSSLGEAQDTQYF
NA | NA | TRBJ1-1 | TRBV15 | TGTGCCACCAGCAGAGATCGGGGGAGGACTGAAGCTTTCTTT | CATSRDRGRTEAFF
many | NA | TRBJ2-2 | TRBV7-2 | TGTGCCAGCAGCTTTTGGACCGCCGGGGAGCTGTTTTTT | CASSFWTAGELFF
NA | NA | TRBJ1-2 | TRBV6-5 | TGTGCCAGCAGTTTCCACTCCGGGACAACTAACTATGGCTACACCTTC | CASSFHSGTTNYGYTF
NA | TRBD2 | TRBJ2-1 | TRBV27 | TGTGCCAGCAGGGCTAGCGGGAGGGGAGTGTACAATGAGCAGTTCTTC | CASRASGRGVYNEQFF